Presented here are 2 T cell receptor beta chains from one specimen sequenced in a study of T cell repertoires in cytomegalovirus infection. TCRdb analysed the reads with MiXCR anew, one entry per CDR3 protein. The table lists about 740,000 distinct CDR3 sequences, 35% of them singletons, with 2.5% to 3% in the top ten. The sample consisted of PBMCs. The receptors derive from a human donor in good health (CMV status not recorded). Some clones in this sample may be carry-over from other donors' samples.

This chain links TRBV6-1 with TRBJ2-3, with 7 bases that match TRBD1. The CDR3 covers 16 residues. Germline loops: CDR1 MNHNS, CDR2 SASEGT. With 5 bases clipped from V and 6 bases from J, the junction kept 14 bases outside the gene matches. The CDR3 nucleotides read TGTGCCAGCAGTTCCCGCCCGGGACAGTCCCGCGATACGCAGTATTTT. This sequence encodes CASSSRPGQSRDTQYF.

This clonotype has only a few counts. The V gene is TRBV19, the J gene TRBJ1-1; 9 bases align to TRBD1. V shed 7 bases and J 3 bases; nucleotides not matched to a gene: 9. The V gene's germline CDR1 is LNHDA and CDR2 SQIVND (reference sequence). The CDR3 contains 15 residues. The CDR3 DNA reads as TGTGCCAGTAAAGGACAGGGGACCGTAGACACTGAAGCTTTCTTT. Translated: CASKGQGTVDTEAFF.